The 24 T cell receptor beta chains below were found in one sample sequenced in a study of T cell repertoires in ileal Crohn's disease (dated by TCRdb to about 2019). This specimen's time point label, per the study, means: neoterminal ileum biopsy at postoperative endoscopy, about 6 months after surgery. Libraries were built with the immunoSEQ multiplex PCR assay. TCRdb provides this immuneACCESS table in a form limited to in-frame rearrangements. Some clones are lacking; in checked studies, under half of them reflect an unresolved V gene, and why the rest are absent is not known. For this sample the table gives approximately 18,000 clones, of which roughly 72% were detected only once. 3.5% to 5% of the sample is taken by the ten largest. The material sequenced was ileal tissue. The receptors here all came from an adult with Crohn's disease.

This clone was seen a few times. V and J are TRBV9 and TRBJ2-5, with D possibly matching TRBD2 (6 bases). Gene TRBJ2-7 matches the end of the DNA better, so the J call may be wrong. In germline, CDR1 is SGDLS, CDR2 YYNGEE. The CDR3 is made up of 17 amino acids. The CDR3 region has the DNA TGTGCCAGCAGCCAGGGAGGTGGGAACAGGTTAACCTACGAGCAGTACTTC. It encodes CASSQGGGNRLTYEQYF.

This clone was counted a single time. This chain joins TRBV5-6 and TRBJ2-3, with a weak D call TRBD2 (5 bases). Germline CDR1 is SGHDT and CDR2 is YYEEEE. Trimming took 1 base from V and 0 from J, leaving 9 bases between them. The CDR3 consists of 15 residues. The CDR3 bases are TGTGCCAGCAGCTTGAGCGGCCAGAGCACAGATACGCAGTATTTT. Protein: CASSLSGQSTDTQYF.

This chain's CDR3 is CASSLGSNEQFF. Here the CDR3 DNA reads TGTGCCAGCAGCTTAGGTAGCAATGAGCAGTTCTTC. The chain is built from TRBV7-3 and TRBJ2-1; D ambiguous. V was shortened by 2 bases and J by 6 bases, with 5 bases between the two germline ends. The CDR3 totals 12 residues. Germline assignment: CDR1 SGHTA and CDR2 FQGTGA.

The chain links TRBV6-5 to TRBJ1-2; TRBD1 agrees at 10 bases. Germline V gives CDR1 MNHEY, CDR2 SVGAGI. CDR3 size: 16 residues. V lost 2 bases and J lost 7; bases outside the gene matches: 10. The CDR3 DNA follows: TGTGCCAGCAGTTACCTGACCCGACAGGGGGCGGGTGGCTACACCTTC. It translates to CASSYLTRQGAGGYTF.

This clone was observed a handful of times. The chain combines TRBV14 with TRBJ1-1; maybe TRBD1 (5 bases). The V and J ends lost 1 base and 3 bases respectively, with 18 bases between them. CDR1 SGHDN and CDR2 FVKESK come from the germline V gene. This CDR3 is built from 17 residues. The CDR3 DNA reads TGTGCCAGCAGCCAAGCCCGAACGACTTGGGGGGACACTGAAGCTTTCTTT. Translating it yields CASSQARTTWGDTEAFF.

CDR3 coding DNA: TGTGCCAGCAGCTTAGACGTCCAGGGGGCGAAGAATGAGCAGTTCTTC. Amino acids: CASSLDVQGAKNEQFF. V gene TRBV7-9 combines with J gene TRBJ2-1; 8 nucleotides agree with TRBD1. The V and J ends lost 1 base and 7 bases, in that order; junction bases with no gene match: 9. Germline V lookup: CDR1 SEHNR, CDR2 FQNEAQ (reference sequence). This CDR3 contains 16 residues.

This clone was counted only a few times. The rearrangement uses TRBV15 and TRBJ2-1; TRBD2 might be the D (5 bases). Germline-derived CDR1 and CDR2 are LNHNV and YYDKDF (reference sequence). With 5 bases removed from V and 3 bases from J, the gap between germline ends came to 17 bases. The CDR3 consists of 16 residues. This CDR3 is CATSPQAGNYYNEQFF. For the CDR3, the DNA is TGTGCCACCAGCCCGCAGGCCGGGAACTACTACAATGAGCAGTTCTTC.

The gene calls are TRBV5-6 and TRBJ1-1; a weak D match, TRBD1 (6 bases). The ends were cut back, 4 bases at V and 3 bases at J, with 13 bases in the middle. The germline gives CDR1 SGHDT, CDR2 YYEEEE. The CDR3 sequence is 14 residues long. CDR3 in DNA: TGTGCCAGCAGCCCCAGGGGCGCCTACACTGAAGCTTTCTTT. Translated: CASSPRGAYTEAFF.

The chain carries TRBV4-3 and TRBJ2-5, with D possibly being TRBD2 (5 bases). Per germline, CDR1 LGHNA and CDR2 YSLEER. V was shortened by 4 bases and J by 7 bases, with 16 bases between the two germline ends. The CDR3 has 14 amino acids. The CDR3 here is CASSPTVGVGTQYF. CDR3 nucleotides: TGCGCCAGCAGCCCGACCGTCGGGGTCGGGACCCAGTACTTC.

This clone is labeled medium-sized. The chain combines TRBV16 with TRBJ1-1; D gene uncertain. The germline V gene encodes CDR1 KGHSY and CDR2 FQNENV. The CDR3 contains 15 residues. Trimming cost V 0 bases and J 3 bases, with 11 bases left between them. The DNA for the CDR3 is TGTGCCAGCAGCCAATCGAGGGCGGTGGACACTGAAGCTTTCTTT. Translating it yields CASSQSRAVDTEAFF.

This clone was seen a handful of times. The rearrangement joins TRBV13 to TRBJ2-7; TRBD1 agrees at 7 bases. V was clipped by 5 bases and J by 4 bases; unmatched bases: 2. The CDR3 extends over 12 amino acids. Germline V gene data show CDR1 as PRHDT and CDR2 as FYEKMQ (reference sequence). The CDR3 spells CASSRGQYEQYF. As DNA, the CDR3 is TGTGCCAGCAGCCGGGGACAGTACGAGCAGTACTTC.

V usage is TRBV5-1 and J usage is TRBJ2-7; perhaps TRBD2 as D (6 bases). Germline-derived CDR1 and CDR2 are SGHRS and YFSETQ. The CDR3 totals 13 residues. V dropped 9 bases and J dropped 7 bases, with 20 bases sitting between them. CDR3 loop: CATTGPAGGEQYF. CDR3 bases: TGCGCCACGACTGGGCCAGCGGGTGGGGAGCAGTACTTC.

Notes on this clone: Distinct nucleotide sequences in the sample also encode this CDR3. This chain uses TRBV27 with TRBJ1-2; 8 bases fit TRBD1. Losses at the gene ends were 2 bases for V and 8 bases for J; bases not matched to a gene: 4. This CDR3 is built from 13 residues. Germline CDR1 and CDR2: MNHEY and SMNVEV (reference sequence). The CDR3: CASSLAGGGGYTF. For the CDR3, the DNA is TGTGCCAGCAGTTTAGCAGGGGGCGGGGGCTACACCTTC.

This clone was counted between two and nine times. CDR3 amino acids: CASSQPGQGYEQYF. The CDR3 DNA follows: TGTGCCAGCAGTCAACCGGGACAGGGCTACGAGCAGTACTTC. This chain links TRBV7-9 with TRBJ2-7, with TRBD1 matching over 9 bases. V shed 6 bases and J 3 bases; nucleotides not matched to a gene: 6. CDR3 length equals 14 residues. Germline V gene lookup returns CDR1 SEHNR and CDR2 FQNEAQ (reference sequence).

The chain recombines TRBV27 with TRBJ2-2, with unresolved D. CDR1 is MNHEY and CDR2 is SMNVEV in the germline V gene (reference sequence). With 1 base removed from V and 5 bases from J, the gap between germline ends came to 8 bases. The CDR3 spans 14 residues. In DNA, the CDR3 is TGTGCCAGCAGTTTATATCCCGGGACCGGGGAGCTGTTTTTT. Amino acid sequence: CASSLYPGTGELFF.

The chain employs TRBV6-1 and TRBJ1-2; 8 nucleotides align to TRBD1. The V gene's germline CDR1 is MNHNS and CDR2 SASEGT. CDR3 length: 15 amino acids. V trimming: 5 bases; J trimming: 3 bases; junction bases outside the gene matches: 8. CDR3 region: CASSFSQGAYYGYTF. As DNA, the CDR3 is TGTGCCAGCAGTTTTTCTCAGGGGGCATACTATGGCTACACCTTC.

The rearrangement joins TRBV27 to TRBJ2-3; D may be TRBD1 (6 bases). V gave up 2 bases and J gave up 3 bases, with 12 bases separating them. Germline values: CDR1 MNHEY, CDR2 SMNVEV (reference sequence). CDR3 length equals 15 residues. As DNA, the CDR3 is TGTGCCAGCAGTTTAATGGGACATGGGACAGATACGCAGTATTTT. This sequence encodes CASSLMGHGTDTQYF.

The chain recombines TRBV9 with TRBJ2-5, with D tentatively TRBD2 (6 bases). Germline V lookup: CDR1 SGDLS, CDR2 YYNGEE. Trimming shortened V by 4 bases and J by 4 bases, and 17 bases separated the two germline ends. The CDR3 covers 15 residues. The CDR3 here is CASSYSGGLGETQYF. CDR3 DNA: TGTGCCAGCAGCTATTCTGGAGGGCTCGGAGAGACCCAGTACTTC.

The CDR3 nucleotides read TGTGCCTGGTTGATGGCAGCGGGAGGTGCCGCCGGGGAGCTGTTTTTT. Translation: CAWLMAAGGAAGELFF. The gene calls are TRBV30 and TRBJ2-2; 9 bases align to TRBD2. V was pared by 5 bases and J by 6 bases, with 13 bases of the junction left unmatched. The CDR3 loop spans 16 amino acids. Germline CDR1 GTSNPN, CDR2 SVGIG (reference sequence). Complete variable domain (other parts from reference TRBV30 and TRBJ2-2): SQTIHQWPATLVQPVGSPLSLECTVEGTSNPNLYWYRQAAGRGLQLLFYSVGIGQISSEVPQNLSASRPQDRQFILSSKKLLLSDSGFYLCAWLMAAGGAAGELFFGEGSRLTVL.

This chain joins TRBV2 and TRBJ1-2, with a weak D call TRBD1 (5 bases). V lost 1 base and J lost 6, with 9 bases in between. This CDR3 has 13 residues. Germline-derived CDR1 and CDR2 are SNHLY and FYNNEI. Written as DNA, the CDR3 is TGTGCCAGCAGTGAAGACAGGTATCATGGCTACACCTTC. Encoded protein: CASSEDRYHGYTF.

The chain is built from TRBV13 and TRBJ1-2, with D possibly being TRBD1 (5 bases). V lost 7 bases and J lost 7, with 22 bases in between. In germline, CDR1 is PRHDT, CDR2 FYEKMQ (reference sequence). This CDR3 is built from 15 residues. CDR3 region: CASTRGGDKSFGYTF. DNA for the CDR3: TGTGCCAGCACTCGGGGGGGGGATAAATCCTTTGGCTACACCTTC.

The rearrangement links TRBV4-1 to TRBJ1-5; D gene unclear. The CDR3 spans 14 residues. V was trimmed by 3 bases and J by 6 bases, leaving 12 bases between them. Looked up from germline, CDR1 is MGHRA and CDR2 is YSYEKL. In DNA, the CDR3 is TGCGCCAGCAGCCACCCCCTATGGGCTCAGCCCCAGCATTTT. As protein: CASSHPLWAQPQHF.

The rearrangement links TRBV7-9 to TRBJ2-5, with TRBD1 identical over 10 bases. The germline V gene has CDR1 SEHNR and CDR2 FQNEAQ (reference sequence). Unmatched junction bases numbered 3, after V lost 5 bases and J lost 0 bases. This CDR3 spans 15 amino acids. The CDR3, as DNA: TGTGCCAGCAGCACGGGACAGGGGTACCAAGAGACCCAGTACTTC. Protein: CASSTGQGYQETQYF.

The chain is built from TRBV23-1 and TRBJ2-7, with 7 bases fitting TRBD2. TRBV23-1 qualifies as an ORF whose function is uncertain. Germline trimming cut 3 bases from V and 2 bases from J; bases unmatched to any gene: 4. This CDR3 comprises 14 residues. The CDR3 bases are TGCGCCAGCAGTCAGGGGGGAGGGCCCTACGAGCAGTACTTC. Protein sequence: CASSQGGGPYEQYF.